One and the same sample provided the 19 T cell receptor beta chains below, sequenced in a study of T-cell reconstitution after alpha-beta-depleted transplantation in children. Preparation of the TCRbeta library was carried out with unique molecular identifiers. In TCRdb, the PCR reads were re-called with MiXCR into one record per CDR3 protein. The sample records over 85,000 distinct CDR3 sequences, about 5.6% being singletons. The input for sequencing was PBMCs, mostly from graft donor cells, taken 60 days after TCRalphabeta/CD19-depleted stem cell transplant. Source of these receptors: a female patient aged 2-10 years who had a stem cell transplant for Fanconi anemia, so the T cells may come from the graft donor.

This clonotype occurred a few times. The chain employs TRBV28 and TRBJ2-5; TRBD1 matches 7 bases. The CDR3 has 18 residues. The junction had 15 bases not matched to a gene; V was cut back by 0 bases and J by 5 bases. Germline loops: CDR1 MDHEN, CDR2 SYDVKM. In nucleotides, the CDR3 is TGTGCCAGCAGTTTATGGCTGAAATTTTCAGGGGGTGGGGAGACCCAGTACTTC. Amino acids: CASSLWLKFSGGGETQYF.

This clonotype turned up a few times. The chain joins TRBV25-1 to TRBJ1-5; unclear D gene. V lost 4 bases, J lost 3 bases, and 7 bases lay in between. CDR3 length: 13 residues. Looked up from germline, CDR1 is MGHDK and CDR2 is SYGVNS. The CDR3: CASSGPNNQPQHF. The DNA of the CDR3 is TGTGCCAGCAGTGGCCCCAACAATCAGCCCCAGCATTTT.

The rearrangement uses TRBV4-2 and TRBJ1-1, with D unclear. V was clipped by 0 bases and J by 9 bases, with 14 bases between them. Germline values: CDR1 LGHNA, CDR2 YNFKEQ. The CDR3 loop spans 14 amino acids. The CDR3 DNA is TGTGCCAGCAGCCAAGATGGTGGAAATAACAAAGCTTTCTTT. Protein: CASSQDGGNNKAFF.

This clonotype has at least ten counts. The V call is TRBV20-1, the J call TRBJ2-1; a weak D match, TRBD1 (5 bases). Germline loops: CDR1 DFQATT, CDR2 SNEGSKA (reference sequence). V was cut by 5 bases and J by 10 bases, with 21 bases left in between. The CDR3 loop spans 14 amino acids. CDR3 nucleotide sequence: TGCAGTGCTCCGGCGTCAAACCTATACAGGGAGCAGTTCTTC. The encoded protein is CSAPASNLYREQFF.

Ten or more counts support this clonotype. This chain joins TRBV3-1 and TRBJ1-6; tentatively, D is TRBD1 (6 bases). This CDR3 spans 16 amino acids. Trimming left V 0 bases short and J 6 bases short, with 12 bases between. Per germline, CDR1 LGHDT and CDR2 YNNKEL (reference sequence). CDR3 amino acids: CASSQDWGQPNSPLHF. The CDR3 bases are TGTGCCAGCAGCCAAGATTGGGGACAACCTAATTCACCCCTCCACTTT.

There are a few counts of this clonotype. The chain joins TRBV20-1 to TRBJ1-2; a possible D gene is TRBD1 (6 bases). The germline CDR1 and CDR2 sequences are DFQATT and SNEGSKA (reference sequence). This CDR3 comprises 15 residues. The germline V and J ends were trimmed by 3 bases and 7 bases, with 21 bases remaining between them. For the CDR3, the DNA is TGCAGTGCTAGGGGGGCAGGGGAAGTTTCCCTTGGCTACACCTTC. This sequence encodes CSARGAGEVSLGYTF.

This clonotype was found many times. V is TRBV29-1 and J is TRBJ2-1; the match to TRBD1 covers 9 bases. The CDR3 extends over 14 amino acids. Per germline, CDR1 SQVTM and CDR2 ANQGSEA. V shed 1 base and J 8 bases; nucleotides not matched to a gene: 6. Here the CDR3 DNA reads TGCAGCGTTGAAGGGGACAGGGATTGGGATGAGCAGTTCTTC. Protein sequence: CSVEGDRDWDEQFF.

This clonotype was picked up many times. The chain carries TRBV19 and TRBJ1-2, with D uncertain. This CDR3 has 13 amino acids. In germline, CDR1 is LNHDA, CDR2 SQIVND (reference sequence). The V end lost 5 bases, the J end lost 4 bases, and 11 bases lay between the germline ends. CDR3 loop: CASSLPVSYGYTF. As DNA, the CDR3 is TGTGCCAGTAGTTTACCAGTCTCCTATGGCTACACCTTC.

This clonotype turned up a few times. The CDR3 sequence is CASSTGGEYEQYF. The DNA for the CDR3 is TGTGCCAGTAGTACGGGAGGGGAGTACGAGCAGTACTTC. The J gene is TRBJ2-7, the V gene TRBV19; 8 bases line up with TRBD2. Trimming took 4 bases from V and 4 from J; bases not matched to a gene: 3. The CDR3 is 13 amino acids. In germline, CDR1 is LNHDA, CDR2 SQIVND (reference sequence).

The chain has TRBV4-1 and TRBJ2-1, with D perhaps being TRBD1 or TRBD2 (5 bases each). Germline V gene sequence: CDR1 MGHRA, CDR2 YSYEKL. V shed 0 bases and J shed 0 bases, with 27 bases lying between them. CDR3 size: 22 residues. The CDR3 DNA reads TGCGCCAGCAGCCAAGAGTTGCGGGTAGGGGCTTCGAGCCCCTCCTCCTACAATGAGCAGTTCTTC. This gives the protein CASSQELRVGASSPSSYNEQFF.

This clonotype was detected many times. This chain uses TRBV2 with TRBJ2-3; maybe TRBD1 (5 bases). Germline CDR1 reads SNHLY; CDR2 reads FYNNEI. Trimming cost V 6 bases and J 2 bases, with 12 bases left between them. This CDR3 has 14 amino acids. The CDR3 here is CASSRPGATDTQYF. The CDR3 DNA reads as TGTGCCAGCAGCAGACCTGGGGCCACAGATACGCAGTATTTT.

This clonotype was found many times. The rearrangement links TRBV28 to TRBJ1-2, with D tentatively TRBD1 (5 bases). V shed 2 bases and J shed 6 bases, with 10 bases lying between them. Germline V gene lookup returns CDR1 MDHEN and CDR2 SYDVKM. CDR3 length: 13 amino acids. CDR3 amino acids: CASSLARGDGYTF. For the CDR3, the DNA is TGTGCCAGCAGTTTAGCCCGGGGCGATGGCTACACCTTC.

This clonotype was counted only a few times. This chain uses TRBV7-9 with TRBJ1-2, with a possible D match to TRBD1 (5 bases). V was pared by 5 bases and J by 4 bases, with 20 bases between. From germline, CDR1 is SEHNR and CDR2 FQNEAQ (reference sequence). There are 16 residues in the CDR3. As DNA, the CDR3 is TGTGCCAGCAGCAGCCACCAGGGTCTTATTACCTATGGCTACACCTTC. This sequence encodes CASSSHQGLITYGYTF.

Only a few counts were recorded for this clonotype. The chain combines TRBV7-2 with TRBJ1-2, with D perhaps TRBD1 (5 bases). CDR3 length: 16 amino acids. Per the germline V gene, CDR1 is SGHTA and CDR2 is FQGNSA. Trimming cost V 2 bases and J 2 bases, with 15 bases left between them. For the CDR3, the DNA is TGTGCCAGCAGCTTATCTACGGGGGAAGGGAACTATGGCTACACCTTC. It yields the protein CASSLSTGEGNYGYTF. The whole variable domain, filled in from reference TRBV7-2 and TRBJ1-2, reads GAGVSQSPSNKVTEKGKDVELRCDPISGHTALYWYRQSLGQGLEFLIYFQGNSAPDKSGLPSDRFSAERTGGSVSTLTIQRTQQEDSAVYLCASSLSTGEGNYGYTFGSGTRLTVV.

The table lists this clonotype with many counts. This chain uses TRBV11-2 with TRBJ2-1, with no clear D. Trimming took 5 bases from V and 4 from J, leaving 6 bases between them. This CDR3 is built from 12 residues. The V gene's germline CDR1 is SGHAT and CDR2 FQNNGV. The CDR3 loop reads CASSAPYNEQFF. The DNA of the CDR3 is TGTGCCAGCAGCGCACCTTACAATGAGCAGTTCTTC.

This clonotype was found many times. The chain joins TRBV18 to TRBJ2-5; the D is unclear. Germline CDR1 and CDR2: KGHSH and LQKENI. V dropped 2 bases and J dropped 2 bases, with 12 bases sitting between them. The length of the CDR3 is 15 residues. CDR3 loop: CASSPERQLQETQYF. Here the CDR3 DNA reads TGTGCCAGCTCACCAGAAAGGCAGCTACAAGAGACCCAGTACTTC.

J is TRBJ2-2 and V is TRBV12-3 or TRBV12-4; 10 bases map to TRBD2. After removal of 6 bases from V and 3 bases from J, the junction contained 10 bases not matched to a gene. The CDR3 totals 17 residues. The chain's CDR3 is CASSSLAGGDYTGELFF. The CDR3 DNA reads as TGTGCCAGCAGCTCTTTAGCGGGGGGAGATTACACCGGGGAGCTGTTTTTT.

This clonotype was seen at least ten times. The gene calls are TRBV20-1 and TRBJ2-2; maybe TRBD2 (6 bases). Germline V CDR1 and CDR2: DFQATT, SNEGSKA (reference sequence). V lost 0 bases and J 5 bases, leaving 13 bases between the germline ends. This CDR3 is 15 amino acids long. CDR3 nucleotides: TGCAGTGCTAGAGATCGGCGGGATGGGACCGGGGAGCTGTTTTTT. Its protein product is CSARDRRDGTGELFF.

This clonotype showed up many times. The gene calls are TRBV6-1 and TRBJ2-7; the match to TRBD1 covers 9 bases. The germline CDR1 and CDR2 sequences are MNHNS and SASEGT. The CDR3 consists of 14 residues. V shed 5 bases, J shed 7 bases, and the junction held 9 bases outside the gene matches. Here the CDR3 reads CASSPLTGGLEQYF. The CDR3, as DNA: TGTGCCAGCAGTCCACTAACAGGGGGCCTGGAGCAGTACTTC.